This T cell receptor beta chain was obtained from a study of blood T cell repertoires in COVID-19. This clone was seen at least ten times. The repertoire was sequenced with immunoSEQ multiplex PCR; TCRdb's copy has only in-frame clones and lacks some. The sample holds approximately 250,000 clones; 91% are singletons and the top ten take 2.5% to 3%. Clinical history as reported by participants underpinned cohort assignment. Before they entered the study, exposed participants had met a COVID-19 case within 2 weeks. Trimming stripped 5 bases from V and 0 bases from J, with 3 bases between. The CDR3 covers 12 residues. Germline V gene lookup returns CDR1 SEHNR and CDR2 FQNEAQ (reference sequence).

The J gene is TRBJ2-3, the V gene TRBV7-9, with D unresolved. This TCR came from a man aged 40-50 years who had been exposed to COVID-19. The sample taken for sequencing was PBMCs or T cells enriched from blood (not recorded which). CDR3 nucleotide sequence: TGTGCCAGCAGCCGGAGCACAGATACGCAGTATTTT. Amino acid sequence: CASSRSTDTQYF.